The 7 T cell receptor beta chains below come from one sample, sequenced in a study of T cells in Graves' hyperthyroidism and ophthalmopathy. TCR beta CDR3 region amplification was performed from RNA transcripts. The HTBI primer set served for first-round RT-PCR of the TCR CDR3. TCRdb itself ran the multiplex PCR reads through MiXCR, one entry per CDR3 protein. In the table there are around 400,000 distinct CDR3 sequences, roughly 15% of which are singletons. The source material was blood. The receptors originated from a woman in her sixties with Graves' ophthalmopathy.

This clonotype was found many times. This chain connects TRBV28 to TRBJ2-1; 14 bases fit TRBD2. Trimming removed 1 base from V and 8 bases from J; junction bases left unmatched: 7. The CDR3 sequence is 17 residues long. CDR1 MDHEN and CDR2 SYDVKM come from the germline V gene. CDR3 protein: CASSLSRTSGRFYEQFF. The CDR3 coding sequence is TGTGCCAGCAGTTTATCCCGGACTAGCGGGAGGTTCTATGAGCAGTTCTTC.

This clonotype has at least ten counts. The chain combines TRBV5-1 with TRBJ1-1; possibly TRBD1 for D (6 bases). V was clipped by 4 bases and J by 7 bases, with 17 bases between them. CDR1 and CDR2 (germline): SGHRS, YFSETQ. The CDR3 contains 14 residues. Written as DNA, the CDR3 is TGCGCCAGCAGCCCTAATACAGGGTCGGGTGAAGCTTTCTTT. This encodes CASSPNTGSGEAFF.

This clonotype came up a few times. V and J are TRBV5-8 and TRBJ2-3; D perhaps matches TRBD2 (5 bases). CDR3 length: 13 residues. The V end was cut by 3 bases, the J end by 1 base, with 6 bases between. Germline V gene data show CDR1 as SGHTS and CDR2 as YDEGEE. CDR3 DNA: TGTGCCAGCAGCTGGACTGGCACAGATACGCAGTATTTT. Translated, it gives CASSWTGTDTQYF.

CDR3 in amino acids: CASSERSSGRATDTQYF. As DNA, the CDR3 is TGTGCCAGCAGCGAGAGGTCTAGCGGGAGGGCCACAGATACGCAGTATTTT. The rearrangement links TRBV9 to TRBJ2-3; the match to TRBD2 covers 12 bases. V gave up 3 bases and J gave up 2 bases; unmatched junction bases: 7. CDR3 size: 17 residues. Germline CDR1 and CDR2: SGDLS and YYNGEE.

This chain connects TRBV18 to TRBJ1-5; TRBD1 is a possible D gene (5 bases). This CDR3 contains 15 residues. V shed 3 bases and J shed 3 bases, with 12 bases lying between them. Germline CDR1 and CDR2: KGHSH and LQKENI. The CDR3, as DNA: TGTGCCAGCTCACCGTTATCAGGGTCCAATCAGCCCCAGCATTTT. Translated: CASSPLSGSNQPQHF.

This clonotype was recorded at least ten times. The chain combines TRBV20-1 with TRBJ2-7, with D perhaps TRBD1 or TRBD2 (5 bases each). The CDR3 runs 13 residues. In germline, CDR1 is DFQATT, CDR2 SNEGSKA (reference sequence). V was clipped by 2 bases and J by 3 bases, with 11 bases between them. The DNA of the CDR3 is TGCAGTGCTAGATCCGGGGCGCTCTACGAGCAGTACTTC. It encodes CSARSGALYEQYF.

This sequence joins TRBV9 and TRBJ2-7; D could derive from TRBD1 or TRBD2 (5 bases each). CDR3 length equals 13 residues. With 4 bases removed from V and 6 bases from J, the gap between germline ends came to 14 bases. CDR1 and CDR2 from the germline V gene are SGDLS and YYNGEE. Here the CDR3 reads CASSPGTDGEQYF. The CDR3 region has the DNA TGTGCCAGCAGCCCCGGGACCGATGGCGAGCAGTACTTC.